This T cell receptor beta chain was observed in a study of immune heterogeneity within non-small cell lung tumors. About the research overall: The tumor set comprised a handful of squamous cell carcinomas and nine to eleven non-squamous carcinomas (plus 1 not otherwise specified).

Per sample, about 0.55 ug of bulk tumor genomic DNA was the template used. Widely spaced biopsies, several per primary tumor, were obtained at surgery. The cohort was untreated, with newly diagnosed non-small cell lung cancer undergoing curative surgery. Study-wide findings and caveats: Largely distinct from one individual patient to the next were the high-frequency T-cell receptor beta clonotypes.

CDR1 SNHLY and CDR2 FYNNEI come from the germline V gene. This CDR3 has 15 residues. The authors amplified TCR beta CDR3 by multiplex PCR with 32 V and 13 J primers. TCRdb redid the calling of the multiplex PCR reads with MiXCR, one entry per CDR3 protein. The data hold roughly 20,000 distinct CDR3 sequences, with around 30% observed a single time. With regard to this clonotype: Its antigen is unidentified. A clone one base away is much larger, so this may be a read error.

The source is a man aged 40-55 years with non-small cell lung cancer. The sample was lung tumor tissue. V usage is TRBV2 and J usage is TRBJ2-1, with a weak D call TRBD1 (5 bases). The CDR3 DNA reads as TGTGCCAGCTCCAGGCAAGGGGTCTATACGAATGAGAAGTTCTTC. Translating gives CASSRQGVYTNEKFF.